These 25 T cell receptor beta chains came from one sample sequenced in a study of early T cells in non-severe SARS-CoV-2 infection. Each CDR3 protein is one row after TCRdb ran MiXCR on the 5' RACE reads. The data show about 64,000 distinct CDR3 sequences, with approximately 14% seen just once and around 3.9% held by the top ten. Source material: whole blood. These receptors were obtained from an adult who was a healthcare worker with PCR-confirmed SARS-CoV-2 infection or an uninfected control (not recorded which).

This clonotype has only a few counts. This rearrangement joins TRBV5-1 to TRBJ1-4; tentatively, D is TRBD1 (5 bases). The CDR3 has 14 amino acids. The germline CDR1 and CDR2 sequences are SGHRS and YFSETQ. V was pared by 0 bases and J by 7 bases, with 10 bases between. The CDR3 bases are TGCGCCAGCAGCTTGGGGCAGGGCGGTGAAAAACTGTTTTTT. This encodes CASSLGQGGEKLFF.

This clonotype was picked up a small number of times. The J gene is TRBJ1-5, the V gene TRBV6-1, with 8 bases that match TRBD1. V lost 8 bases and J lost 6; bases outside the gene matches: 3. This CDR3 contains 12 residues. Germline lookup yields CDR1 MNHNS and CDR2 SASEGT. This chain's CDR3 is CASDRGVQPQHF. The CDR3 DNA is TGTGCCAGCGACAGGGGTGTTCAGCCCCAGCATTTT.

V usage is TRBV6-6 and J usage is TRBJ1-6, with a weak D call TRBD1 (5 bases). The CDR3 extends over 17 amino acids. Per germline, CDR1 MNHNY and CDR2 SVGAGI (reference sequence). V was pared by 2 bases and J by 8 bases, with 19 bases between. The CDR3 loop is CASSYQWTAGGDSPLHF. CDR3 DNA sequence: TGTGCCAGCAGTTACCAATGGACGGCCGGAGGGGATTCACCCCTCCACTTT.

This clonotype was seen repeatedly, ten times or more. The V and J genes are TRBV5-1 and TRBJ2-7, with TRBD1 matching over 7 bases. Trimming took 4 bases from V and 1 from J; bases not matched to a gene: 5. The germline V gene has CDR1 SGHRS and CDR2 YFSETQ. The CDR3 is 14 amino acids. The CDR3 coding sequence is TGCGCCAGCAGCGTGACAGGGCTTTCCTACGAGCAGTACTTC. Encoded protein: CASSVTGLSYEQYF.

This clonotype was counted a few times. The chain joins TRBV3-1 to TRBJ1-6; 7 bases align to TRBD1. The CDR3 runs 17 residues. CDR1 is LGHDT and CDR2 is YNNKEL in the germline V gene (reference sequence). V gave up 4 bases and J gave up 9 bases; unmatched junction bases: 15. The CDR3 here is CASSPLGQPTSSSPLHF. CDR3 nucleotides: TGTGCCAGCAGCCCGCTGGGACAGCCGACCTCTAGTTCACCCCTCCACTTT.

This clonotype has at least ten counts. This chain connects TRBV3-1 to TRBJ1-4, with D tentatively TRBD1 (5 bases). This CDR3 comprises 14 residues. With 2 bases removed from V and 8 bases from J, the gap between germline ends came to 12 bases. Germline V gene sequence: CDR1 LGHDT, CDR2 YNNKEL (reference sequence). In DNA form, the CDR3 reads TGTGCCAGCAGCCAAAGAGGAGGGGACGAAAAACTGTTTTTT. Amino acid sequence: CASSQRGGDEKLFF.

This clonotype showed up many times. The rearrangement links TRBV3-1 to TRBJ1-5; D remains unclear. CDR1 and CDR2 (germline): LGHDT, YNNKEL (reference sequence). CDR3 size: 16 residues. The V and J ends lost 2 bases and 2 bases respectively, with 13 bases between them. This CDR3 is CASSQRPMYGNQPQHF. As DNA, the CDR3 is TGTGCCAGCAGCCAACGGCCTATGTATGGCAATCAGCCCCAGCATTTT.

This clonotype was counted many times. The chain carries TRBV6-2 or TRBV6-3 and TRBJ1-5, with D perhaps TRBD1 (5 bases). Trimming removed 8 bases at V and 4 bases at J, with 18 bases between. The CDR3 consists of 15 residues. Germline V gene lookup returns CDR1 MNHEY and CDR2 SVGEGT. The CDR3 is CASRPDRQTNQPQHF. CDR3 in DNA: TGTGCCAGCCGGCCGGATCGACAGACAAATCAGCCCCAGCATTTT.

This clonotype has a handful of counts. V is TRBV20-1 and J is TRBJ2-1; TRBD2 is a possible D gene (6 bases). The CDR3 spans 15 residues. V gave up 3 bases and J gave up 0 bases, with 12 bases separating them. Germline V gene data show CDR1 as DFQATT and CDR2 as SNEGSKA (reference sequence). CDR3 in amino acids: CSAREMGGSYNEQFF. The CDR3 DNA sequence: TGCAGTGCTAGGGAGATGGGGGGCTCCTACAATGAGCAGTTCTTC.

Many counts were recorded for this clonotype. This chain links TRBV9 with TRBJ2-1, with no clear D. This CDR3 has 12 residues. Germline assignment: CDR1 SGDLS and CDR2 YYNGEE. V was pared by 3 bases and J by 10 bases, with 11 bases between. CDR3 loop: CASSGDGVEQFF. CDR3 in DNA: TGTGCCAGCAGCGGGGATGGAGTGGAGCAGTTCTTC.

This clonotype was observed at least ten times. This rearrangement joins TRBV5-1 to TRBJ1-1; D is possibly TRBD1 (5 bases). CDR1 and CDR2 from the germline V gene are SGHRS and YFSETQ. V dropped 4 bases and J dropped 5 bases, with 12 bases sitting between them. The CDR3 is 13 amino acids. The CDR3 protein is CASSLSGYTEAFF. The CDR3 DNA reads as TGCGCCAGCAGCCTCTCAGGGTATACTGAAGCTTTCTTT. The variable domain in full, with the rest retrieved from reference TRBV5-1 and TRBJ1-1, is KAGVTQTPRYLIKTRGQQVTLSCSPISGHRSVSWYQQTPGQGLQFLFEYFSETQRNKGNFPGRFSGRQFSNSRSEMNVSTLELGDSALYLCASSLSGYTEAFFGQGTRLTVV.

CDR3 sequence (DNA): TGTGCCATCACCTCGGGTCCGCAGGGCTACACCTTC. Residues: CAITSGPQGYTF. The J gene is TRBJ1-2, the V gene TRBV10-3; no clear D gene. The CDR3 runs 12 residues. V lost 7 bases, J lost 8 bases, and 14 bases lay in between. Germline V gene lookup returns CDR1 ENHRY and CDR2 SYGVKD.

The genes are TRBV5-5 and TRBJ2-1; TRBD1 aligns across 9 bases. The germline V gene encodes CDR1 SGHKS and CDR2 YYEKEE (reference sequence). The CDR3 sequence is 15 residues long. J lost 2 bases, V lost 4 bases, and 4 bases had no gene match. The CDR3 DNA follows: TGTGCCAGCAGCCGGACAGGGGAAACCTACAATGAGCAGTTCTTC. Protein: CASSRTGETYNEQFF.

This clonotype showed up just a few times. The chain is built from TRBV29-1 and TRBJ1-1; 8 bases line up with TRBD1. Germline values: CDR1 SQVTM, CDR2 ANQGSEA. The ends lost 1 base at V and 5 bases at J; junction bases unmatched: 9. The CDR3 runs 15 residues. The CDR3 reads CSVEGGRGLGTEAFF. The CDR3 DNA sequence: TGCAGCGTTGAAGGCGGCAGGGGGCTAGGAACTGAAGCTTTCTTT.

This clonotype has more than one count but fewer than ten. V and J are TRBV7-3 and TRBJ2-3, with D possibly TRBD1 on 6 matching bases. V was cut by 5 bases and J by 1 base, with 25 bases left in between. The length of the CDR3 is 19 residues. The germline V gene has CDR1 SGHTA and CDR2 FQGTGA. CDR3 DNA: TGTGCCAGCAGCCCGCGGACAGAAGTCACCTCATTTCGCACAGATACGCAGTATTTT. Translation: CASSPRTEVTSFRTDTQYF.

The CDR3 DNA sequence: TGCGCCAGCAGCTTGATACCGGGGGGGCCCTACGAGCAGTACTTC. Translation: CASSLIPGGPYEQYF. The chain links TRBV5-1 to TRBJ2-7; TRBD2 matches at 8 bases. The junction had 5 bases not matched to a gene; V was cut back by 1 base and J by 2 bases. In germline, CDR1 is SGHRS, CDR2 YFSETQ. The CDR3 totals 15 residues.

This chain uses TRBV7-8 with TRBJ1-1; 8 positions match TRBD1. The CDR3 sequence is 13 residues long. V trimming: 5 bases; J trimming: 6 bases; junction bases outside the gene matches: 5. Per the germline V gene, CDR1 is SGHVS and CDR2 is FQNEAQ. CDR3 sequence (DNA): TGTGCCAGCAGCCTTAGACAGGGGTCTGAAGCTTTCTTT. Amino acids: CASSLRQGSEAFF.

This clonotype has more than one count but fewer than ten. The rearrangement uses TRBV6-2 or TRBV6-3 and TRBJ1-5; 10 bases line up with TRBD1. Looked up from germline, CDR1 is MNHEY and CDR2 is SVGEGT. With V trimmed by 5 bases and J by 6 bases, 19 bases remained unmatched. The length of the CDR3 is 19 residues. CDR3: CASSAFRPRDRGGGQPQHF. CDR3 sequence (DNA): TGTGCCAGCAGTGCTTTCCGCCCCCGGGACAGGGGAGGGGGTCAGCCCCAGCATTTT.

This clonotype showed up many times. The J gene is TRBJ2-7, the V gene TRBV4-3, with a tentative D call TRBD1 (6 bases). V shed 0 bases and J shed 3 bases, with 12 bases lying between them. The CDR3 length is 15 residues. CDR1 is LGHNA and CDR2 is YSLEER in the germline V gene. The CDR3 bases are TGCGCCAGCAGCCAAGATCTGGACAGCTACTACGAGCAGTACTTC. It is translated as CASSQDLDSYYEQYF.

This chain links TRBV19 with TRBJ1-2, with 10 bases that match TRBD1. CDR1 is LNHDA, CDR2 SQIVND, per germline (reference sequence). The CDR3 is 15 residues long. The V and J ends lost 7 bases and 4 bases, in that order; junction bases with no gene match: 9. DNA of the CDR3: TGTGCCAGTACGGGACAGGGGCCAGAGAGCTATGGCTACACCTTC. Protein product: CASTGQGPESYGYTF.

V gene TRBV20-1 combines with J gene TRBJ2-1; D could derive from TRBD1 or TRBD2 (5 bases each). Trimming took 6 bases from V and 9 from J, leaving 18 bases between them. Per the germline V gene, CDR1 is DFQATT and CDR2 is SNEGSKA (reference sequence). CDR3 length: 13 residues. The CDR3 loop is CSAPGPQFFEQFF. The CDR3 DNA is TGCAGTGCCCCGGGACCGCAGTTTTTTGAGCAGTTCTTC.

This clonotype was observed a handful of times. The chain is built from TRBV4-1 and TRBJ1-6, with 8 positions matching TRBD1. V lost 0 bases and J lost 6; bases outside the gene matches: 7. The CDR3 is made up of 17 amino acids. Germline-derived CDR1 and CDR2 are MGHRA and YSYEKL. The CDR3 loop is CASSQDRDRPFNSPLHF. CDR3 DNA sequence: TGCGCCAGCAGCCAAGATAGGGACAGGCCCTTTAATTCACCCCTCCACTTT.

This clonotype was observed a handful of times. The gene calls are TRBV12-3 or TRBV12-4 and TRBJ2-7; perhaps TRBD1 as D (5 bases). The V end was cut by 2 bases, the J end by 7 bases, with 12 bases between. The CDR3 loop spans 13 amino acids. The DNA of the CDR3 is TGTGCCAGCAGTTTAACTGGGTACAGGGAGCAGTACTTC. It is translated as CASSLTGYREQYF.

This sequence joins TRBV6-5 and TRBJ2-3; TRBD1 agrees at 10 bases. Germline V gives CDR1 MNHEY, CDR2 SVGAGI. The CDR3 has 14 amino acids. The junction had 2 bases not matched to a gene; V was cut back by 5 bases and J by 3 bases. As DNA, the CDR3 is TGTGCCAGCAGTCGGGACAGGGGAACAGATACGCAGTATTTT. Encoded protein: CASSRDRGTDTQYF.

The chain joins TRBV29-1 to TRBJ1-1; 8 bases line up with TRBD1. CDR3 length: 16 residues. Germline V lookup: CDR1 SQVTM, CDR2 ANQGSEA. The V segment lost 0 bases and the J segment 4 bases; nucleotides outside the gene matches: 10. The CDR3 region has the DNA TGCAGCGTTGAAGATTATAAAGGACAGGGAGGCACTGAAGCTTTCTTT. This gives the protein CSVEDYKGQGGTEAFF.